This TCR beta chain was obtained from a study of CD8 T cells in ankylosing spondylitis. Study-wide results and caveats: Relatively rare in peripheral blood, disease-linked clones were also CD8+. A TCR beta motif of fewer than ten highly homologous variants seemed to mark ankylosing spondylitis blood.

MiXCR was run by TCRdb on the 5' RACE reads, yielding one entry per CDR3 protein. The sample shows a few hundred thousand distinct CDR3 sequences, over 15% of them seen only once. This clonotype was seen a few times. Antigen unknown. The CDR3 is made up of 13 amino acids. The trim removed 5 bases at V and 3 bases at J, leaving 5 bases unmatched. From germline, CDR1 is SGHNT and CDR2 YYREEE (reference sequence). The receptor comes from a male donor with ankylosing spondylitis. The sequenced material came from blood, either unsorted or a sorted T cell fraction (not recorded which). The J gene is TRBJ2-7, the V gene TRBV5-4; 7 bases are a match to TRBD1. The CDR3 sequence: CASRDWDSYEQYF. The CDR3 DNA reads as TGTGCCAGCAGGGATTGGGACAGCTACGAGCAGTACTTC. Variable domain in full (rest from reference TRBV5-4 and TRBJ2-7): ETGVTQSPTHLIKTRGQQVTLRCSSQSGHNTVSWYQQALGQGPQFIFQYYREEENGRGNFPPRFSGLQFPNYSSELNVNALELDDSALYLCASRDWDSYEQYFGPGTRLTVT.